This T cell receptor (beta chain) was captured in a study of Ad26.COV2.S vaccination and SARS-CoV-2 variants listed by TCRdb under 2021. Study-wide context: Vaccine-arm donors were drawn from COV1001, a multicentre, randomized, double-blind, placebo-controlled phase I-IIa trial of Ad26.COV2.S in healthy adults. Investigators remained blinded to trial group allocation during experiments and outcome assessment. Sequencing of the TCRbeta repertoire served to evaluate the specificity and breadth of SARS-CoV-2-reactive T cell receptors following Ad26.COV2.S vaccination. Ad26.COV2.S was administered intramuscularly at 5 x 10^10 or 1 x 10^11 viral particles, either as a single shot or as two shots given 56 days apart. A total of about 30 samples were included in the TCR-sequenced set, comprising 19 Ad26.COV2.S vaccine recipients, 5 placebo recipients and 8 SARS-CoV-2 convalescent individuals. Participants in the trial were split at random into five groups of five each, receiving low-dose or high-dose Ad26.COV2.S once or twice, or else placebo on both occasions. On the study overall, not on this receptor specifically: Substantial breadth of spike-specific CD8+ and CD4+ T cell responses was reported after vaccination. Higher spike-specific TCR breadth was observed in Ad26.COV2.S recipients than in placebo recipients (P = 0.0014). The authors noted that total T cell responses may have been underestimated by the TCR breadth and depth analyses. Non-spike TCR breadth was comparable between vaccine and placebo recipients, consistent with the vaccine containing only spike. The study was not powered for comparison of responses between vaccine doses or regimens.

Interpreted using the paper, the treatment or condition label stands for: over 15 received Ad26.COV2.S at low or high dose, single or two shots; a few received placebo; per-sample allocation not given. Repertoires of vaccine and placebo recipients were sequenced from samples taken on day 63 after the first injection. In Cohort 1b, 25 to 30 adults aged 18-55 years were enrolled at a single site in Boston, USA, between 29 July and 7 August 2020. Ad26.COV2.S was a replication-incompetent adenovirus type 26 vector expressing a prefusion-stabilized SARS-CoV-2 spike protein from the original Wuhan strain. On this clone itself: There is no known antigen for this receptor. Per-nucleotide qualities are absent, and no much larger clonotype sits a single base away.

Trimming at the junction amounts to 4 bases on V and 5 bases on J, and the germline ends lie 21 bases apart. The germline V gene supplies CDR1 SGDLS and CDR2 YYNGEE. From cysteine to phenylalanine, the CDR3 is 16 amino acids long. The CDR3 DNA has 48 bases and is translated from base 1. TCRbeta CDR3 regions were sequenced with the immunoSEQ Assay. After extraction, genomic DNA underwent amplification by bias-controlled multiplex PCR, followed by high-throughput sequencing. Processing in the source paper ran as follows. To quantify the absolute abundance of every unique TCRbeta CDR3 region, sequences were collapsed and filtered. T cell fraction was estimated by normalizing TCRbeta template counts to usable DNA, which was measured by amplifying reference genes present in all nucleated cells. Repertoire TCRs were annotated as SARS-CoV-2-specific by exact matching of V gene, CDR3 amino acid sequence and J gene to a known reactive TCR set. MIRA supplied the reference SARS-CoV-2 TCR set, which was filtered for enrichment in COVID-19-positive ImmuneCODE repertoires so that public or cross-reactive TCRs were removed. Based on the MIRA antigens, annotated TCRs were further analysed at the level of specific ORF or position within ORF. Breadth was defined as the number of annotated unique rearrangements divided by the total number of unique productive rearrangements, and depth was defined as the summed frequency of the annotated unique rearrangements. Group comparisons of TCR breadth used two-sided Wilcoxon rank-sum tests. TCRdb retrieved this table from immuneACCESS and kept in-frame rearrangements only. Not all clones are present; in checked studies, unresolved V genes account for under half, and no reason is known for the remainder. That table supplies the V and J calls and clone size; D and trimming were determined from the DNA. The sample yields 300,000 to 400,000 clones; about 88% were counted once. Roughly 3.1% of the sample comes from the top ten.

The origin of this receptor is a person aged 18-60 years who received the Ad26.COV2.S COVID-19 vaccine or a placebo. The sequence joins TRBV9 to TRBJ2-5; the D segment might be TRBD1 or TRBD2, since each matches 6 bases. Source: peripheral blood, taken in a trial of Ad26.COV2.S vaccine versus placebo. Here the CDR3 is given as CASSPPGAGPEETQYF. The base sequence is TGTGCCAGCAGCCCCCCGGGGGCCGGACCCGAGGAGACCCAGTACTTC.